This T cell receptor beta chain comes out of a study of blood T cell repertoires in COVID-19. Study as a whole: Material from acute and convalescent COVID-19 was sourced from the United States, Italy and Spain. From T cells, B-cell-depleted T cells, or PBMCs came the material, which was cDNA or gDNA.

Original methodology: Quantification of nucleated cells was approximated via reference gene primer amplification. TCRdb keeps only in-frame clones here, not all; method: immunoSEQ multiplex PCR. Clonal size and the V and J genes are those of that table, whereas D and trimming came from the DNA. The table records some 180,000 clones, 82% of them present only once. Those enrolled in Seattle joined during active infection and were followed longitudinally afterward. This CDR3 is 14 amino acids long. Germline V gene sequence: CDR1 SGHRS, CDR2 YFSETQ. V was cut by 2 bases and J by 8 bases, with 14 bases left in between.

The chain joins TRBV5-1 to TRBJ2-1; D is possibly TRBD1 (6 bases). The sequence was collected from a woman aged 55 to 70 with COVID-19, enrolled during active disease. The sequencing sample was made of peripheral blood. The CDR3 coding sequence is TGCGCCAGCAGCTTACAGGGTATAAAGGATGAGCAGTTCTTC. It is translated as CASSLQGIKDEQFF.